One sample yielded the 16 T cell receptor beta chains listed below, sequenced in a study of blood T cell repertoires in COVID-19. Measured with immunoSEQ multiplex PCR; TCRdb has only the in-frame clones, and not every one. The sample shows about 460,000 clones, more than 85% of them seen only once. What was sequenced was PBMCs or T cells enriched from blood (not recorded which). These TCRs come from a woman aged 55-69 years who had recovered from COVID-19.

In DNA, the CDR3 is TGTGCCAGCAGTTCCACCCGAGATGCAGGAATCCACTATGGCTACACCTTC. It translates to CASSSTRDAGIHYGYTF. The chain is built from TRBV6-2 or TRBV6-3 and TRBJ1-2; no clear D gene. The V gene's germline CDR1 is MNHEY and CDR2 SVGEGT. The CDR3 is made up of 17 amino acids. V dropped 4 bases and J dropped 3 bases, with 21 bases sitting between them.

CDR3 coding DNA: TGTGCCAGCAGATCGACTTGGGACAGCGGACCTCCTGAAGCTTTCTTT. Protein: CASRSTWDSGPPEAFF. This rearrangement joins TRBV11-3 to TRBJ1-1; TRBD1 agrees at 7 bases. Germline V gives CDR1 SGHNT, CDR2 YENEEA. The CDR3 consists of 16 residues. V shed 6 bases and J 6 bases; nucleotides not matched to a gene: 16.

This clone has a single count. The rearrangement links TRBV25-1 to TRBJ1-1, with D tentatively TRBD1 (6 bases). Germline V gene lookup returns CDR1 MGHDK and CDR2 SYGVNS. V was cut by 3 bases and J by 3 bases, with 11 bases left in between. The CDR3 has 14 residues. In DNA, the CDR3 is TGTGCCAGCAGTGATTTTACAGGGTACACTGAAGCTTTCTTT. It translates to CASSDFTGYTEAFF.

This chain joins TRBV29-1 and TRBJ1-1; D is possibly TRBD1 (5 bases). The CDR3 is 14 amino acids. The germline V gene encodes CDR1 SQVTM and CDR2 ANQGSEA. With 4 bases removed from V and 0 bases from J, the gap between germline ends came to 12 bases. CDR3 residues: CSVVGGPVNTEAFF. CDR3 bases: TGCAGCGTTGTCGGGGGTCCCGTGAACACTGAAGCTTTCTTT.

This rearrangement joins TRBV2 to TRBJ1-5; tentatively, D is TRBD1 (5 bases). The germline V and J ends were trimmed by 6 bases and 2 bases, with 11 bases remaining between them. Germline CDR1 and CDR2: SNHLY and FYNNEI. The CDR3 spans 14 residues. Here the CDR3 reads CASSPSGGNQPQHF. The CDR3 DNA follows: TGTGCCAGCAGCCCCTCGGGGGGCAATCAGCCCCAGCATTTT.

The V and J genes are TRBV19 and TRBJ2-2; D is undetermined. Trimming shortened V by 4 bases and J by 3 bases, and 15 bases separated the two germline ends. Germline loops: CDR1 LNHDA, CDR2 SQIVND (reference sequence). This CDR3 has 16 amino acids. For the CDR3, the DNA is TGTGCCAGTAGTAGAGCCCCACCTGACTACACCGGGGAGCTGTTTTTT. This sequence encodes CASSRAPPDYTGELFF.

In its sample, this clone was seen a few times. This chain joins TRBV30 and TRBJ1-2; 7 bases are shared with TRBD1. The V gene end was trimmed by 2 bases and the J gene end by 3 bases; junction bases not matched to a gene: 6. Germline assignment: CDR1 GTSNPN and CDR2 SVGIG (reference sequence). This CDR3 is 14 amino acids long. DNA for the CDR3: TGTGCCTGGAGTAGACCACAGGGGTACTATGGCTACACCTTC. Translation gives CAWSRPQGYYGYTF.

V and J are TRBV19 and TRBJ1-6, with D hard to call. CDR3 length: 13 amino acids. Germline lookup yields CDR1 LNHDA and CDR2 SQIVND (reference sequence). Trimming cost V 10 bases and J 0 bases, with 7 bases left between them. DNA of the CDR3: TGTGCCACCGGTAACTCCTATAATTCACCCCTCCACTTT. This codes for CATGNSYNSPLHF. The entire variable domain, with the rest obtained from reference TRBV19 and TRBJ1-6, is as follows: DGGITQSPKYLFRKEGQNVTLSCEQNLNHDAMYWYRQDPGQGLRLIYYSQIVNDFQKGDIAEGYSVSREKKESFPLTVTSAQKNPTAFYLCATGNSYNSPLHFGNGTRLTVT.

This clone was detected only a few times. The chain combines TRBV28 with TRBJ1-1; D call uncertain. CDR1 MDHEN and CDR2 SYDVKM come from the germline V gene. The CDR3 consists of 13 residues. V shed 6 bases and J shed 0 bases, with 8 bases lying between them. The CDR3 region has the DNA TGTGCCAGCAGACGAGCTTTGAACACTGAAGCTTTCTTT. Protein: CASRRALNTEAFF.

The gene calls are TRBV2 and TRBJ2-3, with 11 bases that match TRBD2. From germline, CDR1 is SNHLY and CDR2 FYNNEI. The CDR3 has 17 amino acids. V lost 6 bases and J lost 0; bases outside the gene matches: 8. The CDR3 nucleotides are TGTGCCAGCAGGCCCTCGGGACTAGCGGTCAGCACAGATACGCAGTATTTT. Translation gives CASRPSGLAVSTDTQYF.

The rearrangement links TRBV30 to TRBJ2-2; TRBD2 matches 10 bases. Trimming cost V 3 bases and J 3 bases; bases outside gene matches: 4. The CDR3 is 15 amino acids. The germline V gene encodes CDR1 GTSNPN and CDR2 SVGIG (reference sequence). The CDR3 coding sequence is TGTGCCTGGAGCACTAGCGGGGTTTACACCGGGGAGCTGTTTTTT. Translating gives CAWSTSGVYTGELFF.

The chain couples TRBV6-5 to TRBJ2-7, with 7 bases aligning to TRBD2. Germline V gene data show CDR1 as MNHEY and CDR2 as SVGAGI. The CDR3 extends over 13 amino acids. Unmatched junction bases numbered 8, after V lost 8 bases and J lost 4 bases. CDR3 residues: CASRGGARYEQYV. CDR3 nucleotides: TGTGCCAGCCGGGGAGGGGCTAGATACGAGCAGTACGTC.

CDR3 loop: CASSLAPGMGDTQYF. The CDR3 region has the DNA TGTGCCAGCAGCTTGGCCCCAGGGATGGGAGATACGCAGTATTTT. The chain carries TRBV5-5 and TRBJ2-3, with D perhaps TRBD1 (5 bases). V lost 0 bases and J lost 5, with 13 bases in between. The germline CDR1 and CDR2 sequences are SGHKS and YYEKEE (reference sequence). This CDR3 spans 15 amino acids.

The rearrangement links TRBV30 to TRBJ2-1, with a possible D match to TRBD1 (6 bases). Germline V lookup: CDR1 GTSNPN, CDR2 SVGIG (reference sequence). This CDR3 has 12 residues. V lost 2 bases and J 13 bases, leaving 15 bases between the germline ends. The CDR3 DNA sequence: TGTGCCTGGAGTCTAACAGGGATTGGACAGTTCTTC. Amino acid sequence: CAWSLTGIGQFF.

The CDR3 region has the DNA TGTGCCACCAGCAGAGGGGACAGGGGTAACTATGGCTACACCTTC. Amino acid sequence: CATSRGDRGNYGYTF. The rearrangement links TRBV15 to TRBJ1-2; 10 bases line up with TRBD1. The CDR3 extends over 15 amino acids. J was trimmed by 1 base and V by 1 base; bases with no gene match: 0. CDR1 and CDR2 from the germline V gene are LNHNV and YYDKDF (reference sequence).

V gene TRBV7-9 combines with J gene TRBJ2-3; D may be TRBD2 (5 bases). This CDR3 has 11 amino acids. Germline V lookup: CDR1 SEHNR, CDR2 FQNEAQ (reference sequence). Between the trimmed V and J ends, which lost 11 bases and 1 base, there was a span of 7 bases. The DNA of the CDR3 is TGTGCCTCGGAGGGCACAGATACGCAGTATTTT. This gives the protein CASEGTDTQYF. The full variable domain, its missing parts supplied by reference TRBV7-9 and TRBJ2-3, is DTGVSQNPRHKITKRGQNVTFRCDPISEHNRLYWYRQTLGQGPEFLTYFQNEAQLEKSRLLSDRFSAERPKGSFSTLEIQRTEQGDSAMYLCASEGTDTQYFGPGTRLTVL.